The clone carrying this T cell receptor beta chain was found once. The target antigen is unknown. A much more abundant neighbour one base away suggests this may be a read error. CDR3 length: 15 amino acids. CDR1 is PRHDT, CDR2 FYEKMQ, per germline (reference sequence). This entry is derived from a study of blood T cells in healthy people across ages. Study-wide results and limits: Both naive CD4+ cell counts and diversity were greater in long-lived donors than in aged donors.

Primed by a sample-barcoded 5' primer and a J-beta primer mix, a second PCR proceeded for roughly 6 to 12 cycles. From the 5' RACE reads, TCRdb called clonotypes with MiXCR, one entry per CDR3 protein. The repertoire includes about 1.1 million distinct CDR3 sequences, around two fifths of them detected once, and about an eighth sits in the top ten. What was sequenced was blood. This receptor was obtained from a young man in good health. The chain is built from TRBV13 and TRBJ2-1; D is unclear. CDR3 sequence reads: CASSLGQGFHNGQFF. In DNA form, the CDR3 reads TGTGCCAGCAGCTTAGGGCAAGGATTTCACAATGGGCAGTTCTTC.